The T cell receptor beta chain described here comes from a study of radiotherapy plus CTLA-4 blockade in lung cancer. As for the study in general: Objective responses were documented in around 20% of patients, with disease control in around 31%. Study-level results: Blood-borne expansion of tumor-derived TCR clones followed radiotherapy plus ipilimumab. Early blood T cell clone dynamics reportedly forecast response best, with interferon-beta.

V was clipped by 6 bases and J by 1 base, with 13 bases between them. Germline CDR1 MRHNA, CDR2 SNTAGT. This CDR3 spans 14 amino acids. Profiling relied on immunoSEQ multiplex PCR, and the TCRdb table lists in-frame clones only, not all of them. The repertoire holds over 100,000 clones, with over 65% as singletons. Ipilimumab-mediated CTLA-4 blockade plus focal radiation was given to patients having chemo-refractory metastatic non-small-cell lung cancer. Turning to this clone: The antigen is unknown.

This receptor was taken from a human donor with non-small cell lung cancer that progressed on radiotherapy plus ipilimumab. Some clones in this sample may be carry-over from other donors' samples. The sequencing used peripheral blood, collected from a patient treated with radiotherapy plus ipilimumab. The chain links TRBV6-4 to TRBJ2-7; D might be TRBD1 (6 bases). The CDR3 DNA sequence: TGTGCCAGCAGGAGGACAGCAGCTTCCTACGAGCAGTACTTC. It specifies CASRRTAASYEQYF.